Each of the 14 T cell receptor beta chains below was sequenced from the same sample in a study of blood T cells in healthy people across ages. Sample-barcoded 5' priming and a J-beta primer mix drove a second PCR of 7 to 11 cycles. TCRdb reprocessed the 5' RACE reads via MiXCR and lists one record per CDR3 protein. The table shows over a million distinct CDR3 sequences, with about 23% occurring only once. These data also featured in a second study, about T cells of mothers and their children.

What was sequenced was blood. The receptors were sampled from a girl aged 2 to 10 in good health.

J is TRBJ2-2 and V is TRBV28; 7 nucleotides line up with TRBD1. From germline, CDR1 is MDHEN and CDR2 SYDVKM. Trimming took 4 bases from V and 1 from J; bases not matched to a gene: 6. The CDR3 loop spans 16 amino acids. The CDR3 DNA reads as TGTGCCAGCAGTTCACCGGGACAGCTGAACACCGGGGAGCTGTTTTTT. Translation gives CASSSPGQLNTGELFF.

This CDR3 reads CASSFDQNQETQYF. CDR3 bases: TGTGCCAGCAGCTTTGACCAGAATCAAGAGACCCAGTACTTC. The chain has TRBV7-9 and TRBJ2-5, with no clear D. In germline, CDR1 is SEHNR, CDR2 FQNEAQ (reference sequence). The CDR3 is made up of 14 amino acids. Trimming shortened V by 3 bases and J by 2 bases, and 10 bases separated the two germline ends. The full variable domain, its missing parts supplied by reference TRBV7-9 and TRBJ2-5, is DTGVSQNPRHKITKRGQNVTFRCDPISEHNRLYWYRQTLGQGPEFLTYFQNEAQLEKSRLLSDRFSAERPKGSFSTLEIQRTEQGDSAMYLCASSFDQNQETQYFGPGTRLLVL.

This clonotype was observed a handful of times. V gene TRBV29-1 combines with J gene TRBJ2-3, with a tentative D call TRBD2 (5 bases). Germline CDR1 is SQVTM and CDR2 is ANQGSEA. V was shortened by 3 bases and J by 2 bases, with 9 bases between the two germline ends. The CDR3 length is 13 residues. This chain's CDR3 is CSVDEADTDTQYF. The CDR3, as DNA: TGCAGCGTTGATGAAGCGGACACAGATACGCAGTATTTT.

Only a few counts were recorded for this clonotype. V gene TRBV28 combines with J gene TRBJ1-2; D may be TRBD1 (6 bases). V shed 4 bases and J shed 4 bases, with 13 bases lying between them. CDR3 size: 14 residues. Germline CDR1 is MDHEN and CDR2 is SYDVKM. The CDR3 sequence: CASSSGQVLYGYTF. The CDR3 DNA reads as TGTGCCAGCAGTTCGGGACAAGTTCTCTATGGCTACACCTTC.

This clonotype occurred a few times. V is TRBV25-1 and J is TRBJ2-7, with D unclear. The CDR3 runs 13 residues. Deletions cut 1 base from V and 6 bases from J, with 10 bases between. In germline, CDR1 is MGHDK, CDR2 SYGVNS. CDR3 region: CASSEFMVGEQYF. The CDR3 DNA reads as TGTGCCAGCAGTGAATTTATGGTAGGCGAGCAGTACTTC.

This chain uses TRBV20-1 with TRBJ2-5; tentatively, D is TRBD2 (6 bases). Germline V lookup: CDR1 DFQATT, CDR2 SNEGSKA (reference sequence). The CDR3 covers 15 residues. With 1 base removed from V and 2 bases from J, the gap between germline ends came to 14 bases. Here the CDR3 reads CSARAGAGRQETQYF. In DNA form, the CDR3 reads TGCAGTGCTAGAGCCGGGGCGGGGAGACAAGAGACCCAGTACTTC.

J is TRBJ2-7 and V is TRBV7-2; D could derive from TRBD1 or TRBD2 (5 bases each). V lost 5 bases, J lost 0 bases, and 14 bases lay in between. This CDR3 is built from 15 residues. Germline-derived CDR1 and CDR2 are SGHTA and FQGNSA. The CDR3 DNA sequence: TGTGCCAGCAGCAACTTCGAGGGGAGCTCCTACGAGCAGTACTTC. Translation gives CASSNFEGSSYEQYF.

V and J are TRBV25-1 and TRBJ1-2; D uncertain. Germline CDR1 is MGHDK and CDR2 is SYGVNS. Deletions cut 2 bases from V and 8 bases from J, with 6 bases between. This CDR3 is 11 amino acids long. CDR3 DNA sequence: TGTGCCAGCAGTGAAGTTGGGGGCTACACCTTC. It encodes CASSEVGGYTF.

The chain carries TRBV24-1 and TRBJ2-1, with 8 bases lining up with TRBD2. CDR1 KGHDR and CDR2 SFDVKD come from the germline V gene. V was pared by 5 bases and J by 0 bases, with 5 bases of the junction left unmatched. The CDR3 sequence is 16 residues long. CDR3 in DNA: TGTGCCACCAGTGCCTTGGGACTAGACTCCTACAATGAGCAGTTCTTC. Residues: CATSALGLDSYNEQFF.

This clonotype was seen a few times. CDR3 nucleotides: TGTGCCAGCAGCTTTCCGGCAGGGGGGGTTGGGACCCAGTACTTC. Amino acids: CASSFPAGGVGTQYF. The chain couples TRBV7-2 to TRBJ2-5, with D perhaps assigned TRBD1 or TRBD2 (7 bases each). The CDR3 is 15 amino acids. V gave up 3 bases and J gave up 7 bases, with 18 bases separating them. CDR1 SGHTA and CDR2 FQGNSA come from the germline V gene.

V is TRBV20-1 and J is TRBJ2-2, with 7 bases matching TRBD2. There are 15 residues in the CDR3. J gave up 7 bases and V 3 bases, and 11 bases lay outside the gene matches. In germline, CDR1 is DFQATT, CDR2 SNEGSKA (reference sequence). The CDR3, as DNA: TGCAGTGCTAGCAGCGGGGCCTCGGGTGTCGGGGAGCTGTTTTTT. This encodes CSASSGASGVGELFF.

This clonotype was counted between two and nine times. The chain uses TRBV5-1 and TRBJ1-4; D may be TRBD1 (6 bases). V dropped 2 bases and J dropped 8 bases, with 13 bases sitting between them. From germline, CDR1 is SGHRS and CDR2 YFSETQ. The CDR3 is 14 amino acids. The DNA for the CDR3 is TGCGCCAGCAGCTTCGGGACACTGGGAGAAAAACTGTTTTTT. It codes for CASSFGTLGEKLFF.

CDR3 DNA sequence: TGCGCCAGCAGCTCCCTCCCCTTAGCGGGAGGGCCGGCAGATACGCAGTATTTT. Protein sequence: CASSSLPLAGGPADTQYF. The rearrangement links TRBV5-1 to TRBJ2-3; 11 positions agree with TRBD2. Germline CDR1 is SGHRS and CDR2 is YFSETQ. The CDR3 consists of 18 residues. V dropped 3 bases and J dropped 4; count of bases not matched to a gene: 13.

The chain couples TRBV25-1 to TRBJ2-6; maybe TRBD1 (6 bases). The length of the CDR3 is 14 residues. CDR1 and CDR2 (germline): MGHDK, SYGVNS. Trimming removed 8 bases from V and 4 bases from J, with 12 bases in between. CDR3 region: CASQGLLGANVLTF. CDR3 DNA: TGTGCCAGCCAGGGGCTGTTGGGGGCCAACGTCCTGACTTTC. Looking up the rest from reference TRBV25-1 and TRBJ2-6 gives the full variable domain: EADIYQTPRYLVIGTGKKITLECSQTMGHDKMYWYQQDPGMELHLIHYSYGVNSTEKGDLSSESTVSRIRTEHFPLTLESARPSHTSQYLCASQGLLGANVLTFGAGSRLTVL.